Listed here are 15 T cell receptor beta chains from one sample, sequenced in a study of blood T cells in healthy people across ages. The second PCR ran roughly 6 to 11 cycles with a sample-barcoded 5' primer and J-beta primers. Via MiXCR, TCRdb re-called the 5' RACE reads, giving one row per CDR3 protein. The sample holds about 1 million distinct CDR3 sequences, 20% to 25% seen once. These data are also associated with another study on T cells of mothers and their children.

Material for sequencing was blood. All receptors come from a girl aged 2-10 years in good health.

V and J are TRBV2 and TRBJ2-7, with 15 positions matching TRBD2. With 7 bases clipped from V and 7 bases from J, the junction kept 17 bases outside the gene matches. Germline values: CDR1 SNHLY, CDR2 FYNNEI. The CDR3 extends over 18 amino acids. As DNA, the CDR3 is TGTGCCAGCAACGGCGGACTAGCGGGAGGGCCCCCTTCGGAGGAGCAGTACTTC. Translated, it gives CASNGGLAGGPPSEEQYF. The full variable domain, with the rest looked up from reference TRBV2 and TRBJ2-7, is EPEVTQTPSHQVTQMGQEVILRCVPISNHLYFYWYRQILGQKVEFLVSFYNNEISEKSEIFDDQFSVERPDGSNFTLKIRSTKLEDSAMYFCASNGGLAGGPPSEEQYFGPGTRLTVT.

This sequence joins TRBV12-3 or TRBV12-4 and TRBJ2-5; the match to TRBD1 covers 10 bases. CDR3 length: 11 residues. V lost 5 bases to trimming and J lost 13 bases; unmatched junction nucleotides: 4. The CDR3 DNA reads as TGTGCCAGCAGTGAGGGACAGGGGCCGTACTTC. Translated, it gives CASSEGQGPYF.

A few counts support this clonotype. The chain combines TRBV12-3 or TRBV12-4 with TRBJ1-2; 8 bases agree with TRBD1. The V segment lost 5 bases and the J segment 6 bases; nucleotides outside the gene matches: 8. The CDR3 has 14 residues. The CDR3, as DNA: TGTGCCAGCAGTACAGACAGGGGATCGCATGGCTACACCTTC. Its protein product is CASSTDRGSHGYTF.

This clonotype was counted between two and nine times. The chain joins TRBV4-1 to TRBJ2-5, with a possible D match to TRBD1 (6 bases). The last part of the DNA fits TRBJ2-7 better; the J call may be wrong. CDR1 is MGHRA and CDR2 is YSYEKL in the germline V gene. The CDR3 contains 15 residues. CDR3 bases: TGCGCCAGCAGCCTCGAGGGGGTAGAAACCTACGAGCAGTACTTC. Translated, it gives CASSLEGVETYEQYF.

The table lists this clonotype with a few counts. The V gene is TRBV29-1, the J gene TRBJ2-1, with 9 bases that match TRBD2. The germline CDR1 and CDR2 sequences are SQVTM and ANQGSEA. The CDR3 sequence is 14 residues long. Trimming took 4 bases from V and 9 from J; bases not matched to a gene: 10. The CDR3 loop is CSVVGIAGEREQFF. CDR3 sequence (DNA): TGCAGCGTTGTGGGGATAGCGGGAGAACGTGAGCAGTTCTTC.

The chain is built from TRBV4-1 and TRBJ1-2; 8 bases map to TRBD1. Unmatched junction bases numbered 6, after V lost 3 bases and J lost 0 bases. This CDR3 comprises 16 residues. CDR1 and CDR2 from the germline V gene are MGHRA and YSYEKL. DNA of the CDR3: TGCGCCAGCAGCCACCCGGACAGGGCGTCTAACTATGGCTACACCTTC. The encoded protein is CASSHPDRASNYGYTF.

In its sample, this clonotype was seen a few times. J is TRBJ2-7 and V is TRBV6-4; D is undetermined. There are 16 residues in the CDR3. The germline V and J ends were trimmed by 6 bases and 2 bases, with 20 bases remaining between them. Germline values: CDR1 MRHNA, CDR2 SNTAGT. CDR3 sequence (DNA): TGTGCCAGCAGCTCAGAGCCATCAACGCAAACCTACGAGCAGTACTTC. This translates into CASSSEPSTQTYEQYF.

The chain joins TRBV6-2 or TRBV6-3 to TRBJ1-4; TRBD1 is a possible D gene (6 bases). Germline V CDR1 and CDR2: MNHEY, SVGEGT. CDR3 length: 13 residues. Trimming took off 7 bases at V and 12 bases at J, with 18 bases between the two ends. As DNA, the CDR3 is TGTGCCAGCACAGGGGCCCGACGGAGAGAACTGTTTTTT. Its protein product is CASTGARRRELFF.

The rearrangement links TRBV12-3 or TRBV12-4 to TRBJ1-2; the D is unclear. The ends were cut back, 6 bases at V and 7 bases at J, with 12 bases in the middle. There are 12 residues in the CDR3. The CDR3 reads CASSLAPIGYTF. The CDR3 coding sequence is TGTGCCAGCAGCCTGGCGCCCATTGGCTACACCTTC.

The chain has TRBV28 and TRBJ2-5; 9 positions agree with TRBD1. The better agreement between TRBJ2-1 and the DNA end casts doubt on the J call. There are 16 residues in the CDR3. Germline CDR1 and CDR2: MDHEN and SYDVKM. The CDR3 is CASSLGPGQGLNEQFF. The CDR3 DNA reads TGTGCCAGCAGTTTGGGCCCGGGACAGGGTCTCAATGAGCAGTTCTTC.

This clonotype was detected only a few times. The chain combines TRBV12-3 or TRBV12-4 with TRBJ2-5; possibly TRBD2 for D (5 bases). With the DNA end fitting TRBJ2-1 better, the J assignment may be wrong. This CDR3 has 16 amino acids. The CDR3 DNA reads TGTGCCAGCAGTCTGCTGGAGTCCAGGAGGAGCGATGAGCAGTTCTTC. Amino acid sequence: CASSLLESRRSDEQFF.

The chain carries TRBV29-1 and TRBJ1-3; 9 bases agree with TRBD1. CDR3 length equals 15 residues. With 7 bases clipped from V and 0 bases from J, the junction kept 7 bases outside the gene matches. CDR1 and CDR2 (germline): SQVTM, ANQGSEA. The CDR3 protein is CSGGDRDLSGNTIYF. DNA for the CDR3: TGCAGCGGGGGGGACAGGGACCTCTCTGGAAACACCATATATTTT. Based on the CDR3 plus reference TRBV29-1 and TRBJ1-3, the full variable domain is SAVISQKPSRDICQRGTSLTIQCQVDSQVTMMFWYRQQPGQSLTLIATANQGSEATYESGFVIDKFPISRPNLTFSTLTVSNMSPEDSSIYLCSGGDRDLSGNTIYFGEGSWLTVV.

The chain has TRBV20-1 and TRBJ1-1; D is undetermined. The CDR3 contains 13 residues. CDR1 and CDR2 (germline): DFQATT, SNEGSKA (reference sequence). Trimming stripped 3 bases from V and 10 bases from J, with 18 bases between. The CDR3 loop is CSARLGADRLAFF. CDR3 DNA: TGCAGTGCTAGGTTGGGAGCCGATCGTCTAGCTTTCTTT.

This clonotype was found a few times. This chain uses TRBV29-1 with TRBJ2-1, with TRBD2 identical over 8 bases. J lost 0 bases, V lost 7 bases, and 8 bases had no gene match. Germline loops: CDR1 SQVTM, CDR2 ANQGSEA. This CDR3 contains 15 residues. The chain's CDR3 is CSALGSGSSYNEQFF. The CDR3 DNA follows: TGCAGCGCCCTAGGGAGCGGGAGCTCCTACAATGAGCAGTTCTTC.

V and J are TRBV6-2 or TRBV6-3 and TRBJ2-3; no firm D call. This CDR3 region has 15 residues. Looked up from germline, CDR1 is MNHEY and CDR2 is SVGEGT. Trimming removed 4 bases from V and 5 bases from J, with 16 bases in between. The CDR3 bases are TGTGCCAGCAGTTCGAGACTCTCCTCAGGAGATACGCAGTATTTT. Protein: CASSSRLSSGDTQYF.